Following are 25 T cell receptor beta chains from one sample sequenced in a study of cytomegalovirus exposure and HLA in healthy donors. Both 60 Vbeta primers and 13 Jbeta primers went into the PCR. Sequencing was performed with immunoSEQ multiplex PCR; in TCRdb, only in-frame clones are kept and a portion is missing. This sample has approximately 170,000 clones, with approximately 80% found just once. The sample was PBMCs. These receptors were obtained from a boy between 2 and 10 years old in good health and CMV-seronegative.

This clone was found once. V is TRBV5-4 and J is TRBJ1-3; unclear D gene. This CDR3 comprises 17 residues. Per the germline V gene, CDR1 is SGHNT and CDR2 is YYREEE (reference sequence). V lost 0 bases to trimming and J lost 4 bases, with 17 bases between them. CDR3 sequence reads: CASSLEGPTGSGNTIYF. The CDR3 coding sequence is TGTGCCAGCAGCTTGGAAGGACCTACGGGATCAGGAAACACCATATATTTT.

The table lists this clone with a few counts. The J gene is TRBJ1-2, the V gene TRBV5-4; 10 positions agree with TRBD1. CDR1 and CDR2 from the germline V gene are SGHNT and YYREEE (reference sequence). This CDR3 is built from 14 residues. J gave up 6 bases and V 4 bases, and 6 bases lay outside the gene matches. This CDR3 reads CASSAGGTGDGYTF. CDR3 DNA sequence: TGTGCCAGCAGCGCGGGGGGGACAGGGGATGGCTACACCTTC.

The V gene is TRBV25-1, the J gene TRBJ2-7; D unresolved. The CDR3 consists of 11 residues. Germline V gene lookup returns CDR1 MGHDK and CDR2 SYGVNS. Deletions cut 5 bases from V and 6 bases from J, with 8 bases between. This CDR3 reads CASSSGGEQYV. The CDR3 bases are TGTGCCAGCAGTTCGGGTGGCGAGCAGTACGTC.

V usage is TRBV18 and J usage is TRBJ1-2; D remains unclear. Germline loops: CDR1 KGHSH, CDR2 LQKENI. The V gene lost 5 bases and the J gene lost 3 bases, with 7 bases spanning the gap. The CDR3 has 12 amino acids. CDR3 in amino acids: CASSDDYYGYTF. Here the CDR3 DNA reads TGTGCCAGCTCAGATGACTACTATGGCTACACCTTC.

This clone was counted only a few times. The chain joins TRBV7-6 to TRBJ1-6, with D perhaps TRBD1 (5 bases). Trimming left V 0 bases short and J 8 bases short, with 8 bases between. Germline-derived CDR1 and CDR2 are SGHVS and FNYEAQ. The CDR3 has 14 amino acids. The CDR3 loop is CASSLAAGDSPLHF. The CDR3 DNA follows: TGTGCCAGCAGCTTAGCAGCGGGGGATTCACCCCTCCACTTT.

The J gene is TRBJ1-2, the V gene TRBV6-5; 7 nucleotides line up with TRBD1. V was pared by 10 bases and J by 5 bases, with 7 bases of the junction left unmatched. CDR3 length: 12 amino acids. Germline V gene sequence: CDR1 MNHEY, CDR2 SVGAGI. The CDR3 loop reads CATRGGWYGYTF. CDR3 bases: TGTGCCACCAGGGGGGGATGGTATGGCTACACCTTC.

This clone has just one count. The chain combines TRBV30 with TRBJ2-5; 7 nucleotides align to TRBD2. The J call is uncertain, as TRBJ2-7 better fits the DNA end. This CDR3 comprises 14 residues. CDR1 and CDR2 (germline): GTSNPN, SVGIG (reference sequence). CDR3 nucleotide sequence: TGTGCCTGGAGTATCGCTAGCGGTCCCTACGAGCAGTACTTC. The encoded protein is CAWSIASGPYEQYF.

A single count supports this clone. The V gene is TRBV6-6, the J gene TRBJ1-4, with 9 bases lining up with TRBD1. Trimming at V came to 6 bases and at J to 8 bases, leaving 7 bases not matched to a gene. The CDR3 is made up of 14 amino acids. CDR1 MNHNY and CDR2 SVGAGI come from the germline V gene (reference sequence). CDR3 DNA: TGTGCCAGCAGCCCCGGGACAGGGTGGGAAAAACTGTTTTTT. It codes for CASSPGTGWEKLFF.

The chain joins TRBV2 to TRBJ1-2, with 7 positions matching TRBD1. V shed 1 base, J shed 2 bases, and the junction held 4 bases outside the gene matches. This CDR3 has 15 residues. The V gene's germline CDR1 is SNHLY and CDR2 FYNNEI. In DNA, the CDR3 is TGTGCCAGCAGTGAAGGGGGACAGCTCAACTATGGCTACACCTTC. It translates to CASSEGGQLNYGYTF.

V is TRBV15 and J is TRBJ2-2; TRBD1 might be the D (5 bases). There are 13 residues in the CDR3. The germline V gene encodes CDR1 LNHNV and CDR2 YYDKDF (reference sequence). Trimming removed 3 bases from V and 5 bases from J, with 7 bases in between. The CDR3 nucleotides read TGTGCCACCAGCAGCAGGGAAACCGGGGAGCTGTTTTTT. Its protein product is CATSSRETGELFF.

The chain carries TRBV29-1 and TRBJ2-1, with 9 bases that match TRBD1. The germline V gene encodes CDR1 SQVTM and CDR2 ANQGSEA. The CDR3 is made up of 15 amino acids. With 5 bases clipped from V and 3 bases from J, the junction kept 8 bases outside the gene matches. CDR3 DNA sequence: TGCAGCGTTTCCCGGGGGACAGGGAGCTACAATGAGCAGTTCTTC. It specifies CSVSRGTGSYNEQFF.

The rearrangement uses TRBV12-5 and TRBJ2-3; D possibly corresponds to TRBD2 (5 bases). CDR3 size: 13 residues. V lost 4 bases and J 6 bases, leaving 11 bases between the germline ends. CDR1 and CDR2 from the germline V gene are LGHNT and FRNRAP. The CDR3 DNA reads TGTGCTAGTGGTTACACAGCGGCGGATACGCAGTATTTT. Its translation is CASGYTAADTQYF.

The rearrangement uses TRBV5-1 and TRBJ2-3; 14 bases align to TRBD2. This CDR3 comprises 15 residues. Germline lookup yields CDR1 SGHRS and CDR2 YFSETQ. V was clipped by 5 bases and J by 4 bases; unmatched bases: 3. The CDR3 bases are TGCGCCAGCAGTCGGACTAGCGGGGGGCCAGATACGCAGTATTTT. Its protein product is CASSRTSGGPDTQYF.

The chain joins TRBV9 to TRBJ2-2; 11 positions agree with TRBD1. CDR3 size: 15 residues. Unmatched junction bases numbered 1, after V lost 3 bases and J lost 3 bases. The germline V gene has CDR1 SGDLS and CDR2 YYNGEE. In DNA, the CDR3 is TGTGCCAGCAGCGCGGGACAGGGGGACACCGGGGAGCTGTTTTTT. Translating it yields CASSAGQGDTGELFF.

The chain uses TRBV5-6 and TRBJ2-2, with D hard to call. The CDR3 totals 15 residues. Germline CDR1 SGHDT, CDR2 YYEEEE. V gave up 4 bases and J gave up 4 bases, with 14 bases separating them. This chain's CDR3 is CASSPRIYGTGELFF. As DNA, the CDR3 is TGTGCCAGCAGCCCCAGGATCTACGGCACCGGGGAGCTGTTTTTT. The variable domain in full, completed from reference TRBV5-6 and TRBJ2-2, reads DAGVTQSPTHLIKTRGQQVTLRCSPKSGHDTVSWYQQALGQGPQFIFQYYEEEERQRGNFPDRFSGHQFPNYSSELNVNALLLGDSALYLCASSPRIYGTGELFFGEGSRLTVL.

The rearrangement uses TRBV6-5 and TRBJ2-1; 13 positions match TRBD2. Germline lookup yields CDR1 MNHEY and CDR2 SVGAGI. This CDR3 is 15 amino acids long. The V gene end was trimmed by 6 bases and the J gene end by 6 bases; junction bases not matched to a gene: 5. The CDR3 sequence: CASRKLAGGINEQFF. CDR3 sequence (DNA): TGTGCCAGCAGGAAACTAGCGGGGGGGATCAATGAGCAGTTCTTC.

This clone was counted once. The gene calls are TRBV5-1 and TRBJ1-1; 9 nucleotides agree with TRBD1. The V gene end was trimmed by 2 bases and the J gene end by 6 bases; junction bases not matched to a gene: 11. Germline V gene data show CDR1 as SGHRS and CDR2 as YFSETQ. This CDR3 spans 16 amino acids. The CDR3, as DNA: TGCGCCAGCAGCTTTAATACAGGGGGCCTGGGCCCTGAAGCTTTCTTT. This codes for CASSFNTGGLGPEAFF.

This clone was counted only a few times. The chain recombines TRBV9 with TRBJ1-2; the D is unclear. This CDR3 spans 13 amino acids. V shed 6 bases and J shed 0 bases, with 9 bases lying between them. Germline V lookup: CDR1 SGDLS, CDR2 YYNGEE. CDR3 in DNA: TGTGCCAGCAATAGAGGCTCTAACTATGGCTACACCTTC. Amino acid sequence: CASNRGSNYGYTF. The full variable domain, with the rest looked up from reference TRBV9 and TRBJ1-2, is DSGVTQTPKHLITATGQRVTLRCSPRSGDLSVYWYQQSLDQGLQFLIQYYNGEERAKGNILERFSAQQFPDLHSELNLSSLELGDSALYFCASNRGSNYGYTFGSGTRLTVV.

In DNA, the CDR3 is TGTGCCAGCAGCTTAGACAGGGGACCCATGAACACTGAAGCTTTCTTT. Its translation is CASSLDRGPMNTEAFF. The chain links TRBV7-2 to TRBJ1-1; TRBD1 agrees at 7 bases. With 1 base clipped from V and 0 bases from J, the junction kept 5 bases outside the gene matches. CDR1 SGHTA and CDR2 FQGNSA come from the germline V gene. The CDR3 totals 16 residues. The variable domain in full, completed from reference TRBV7-2 and TRBJ1-1, reads GAGVSQSPSNKVTEKGKDVELRCDPISGHTALYWYRQSLGQGLEFLIYFQGNSAPDKSGLPSDRFSAERTGGSVSTLTIQRTQQEDSAVYLCASSLDRGPMNTEAFFGQGTRLTVV.

This clone has just a few counts. This chain uses TRBV2 with TRBJ1-4, with 7 bases lining up with TRBD1. Unmatched junction bases numbered 6, after V lost 6 bases and J lost 5 bases. The CDR3 spans 14 residues. Germline assignment: CDR1 SNHLY and CDR2 FYNNEI. The CDR3 sequence is CASRVQGSNEKLFF. In DNA, the CDR3 is TGTGCCAGCAGAGTACAGGGGTCGAATGAAAAACTGTTTTTT.

This sequence joins TRBV4-1 and TRBJ1-4; D ambiguous. V gave up 1 base and J gave up 11 bases, with 17 bases separating them. Per the germline V gene, CDR1 is MGHRA and CDR2 is YSYEKL. The CDR3 is 15 amino acids. DNA of the CDR3: TGCGCCAGCAGCCAAGTCGGTCTTGGGAGTCGTAAACTGTTTTTT. This sequence encodes CASSQVGLGSRKLFF.

The V gene is TRBV6-5, the J gene TRBJ2-7, with 7 bases that match TRBD1. J lost 3 bases, V lost 3 bases, and 5 bases had no gene match. Germline V gene data show CDR1 as MNHEY and CDR2 as SVGAGI. The CDR3 has 14 amino acids. The CDR3 DNA follows: TGTGCCAGCAGTTATTCGGGACAGCTCTACGAGCAGTACTTC. Protein sequence: CASSYSGQLYEQYF.

V is TRBV5-1 and J is TRBJ1-6; 9 nucleotides align to TRBD1. Germline CDR1 and CDR2: SGHRS and YFSETQ. CDR3 size: 16 residues. J lost 7 bases, V lost 4 bases, and 9 bases had no gene match. In nucleotides, the CDR3 is TGCGCCAGCAGCGAACACGGACAGGGGTACAATTCACCCCTCCACTTT. This translates into CASSEHGQGYNSPLHF.

The chain uses TRBV7-3 and TRBJ1-5; 7 nucleotides line up with TRBD1. Trimming cost V 3 bases and J 7 bases; bases outside gene matches: 9. CDR1 and CDR2 (germline): SGHTA, FQGTGA. The CDR3 contains 15 residues. CDR3 sequence: CASSFATGEGQPQHF. Here the CDR3 DNA reads TGTGCCAGCAGCTTCGCAACAGGGGAAGGGCAGCCCCAGCATTTT.

This clone was counted a single time. The chain employs TRBV14 and TRBJ1-1, with D perhaps matching TRBD1 (5 bases). Looked up from germline, CDR1 is SGHDN and CDR2 is FVKESK. V dropped 4 bases and J dropped 3 bases, with 15 bases sitting between them. The CDR3 loop spans 15 amino acids. CDR3 sequence: CASSPKTFRDTEAFF. CDR3 sequence (DNA): TGTGCCAGCAGCCCCAAAACTTTCAGGGACACTGAAGCTTTCTTT. The full variable domain, completed using reference TRBV14 and TRBJ1-1, is EAGVTQFPSHSVIEKGQTVTLRCDPISGHDNLYWYRRVMGKEIKFLLHFVKESKQDESGMPNNRFLAERTGGTYSTLKVQPAELEDSGVYFCASSPKTFRDTEAFFGQGTRLTVV.